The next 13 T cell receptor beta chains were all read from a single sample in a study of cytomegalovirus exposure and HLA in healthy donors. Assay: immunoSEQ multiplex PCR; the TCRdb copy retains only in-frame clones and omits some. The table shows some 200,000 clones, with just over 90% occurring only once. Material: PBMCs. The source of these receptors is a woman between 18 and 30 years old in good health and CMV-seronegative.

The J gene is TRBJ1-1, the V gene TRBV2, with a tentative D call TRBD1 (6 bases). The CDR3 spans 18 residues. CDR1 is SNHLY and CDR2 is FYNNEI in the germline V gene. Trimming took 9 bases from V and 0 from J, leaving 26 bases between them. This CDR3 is CASRRRYGQRNMNTEAFF. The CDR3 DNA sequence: TGTGCCAGTCGTCGTAGGTACGGACAGAGGAATATGAACACTGAAGCTTTCTTT. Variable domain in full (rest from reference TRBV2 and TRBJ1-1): EPEVTQTPSHQVTQMGQEVILRCVPISNHLYFYWYRQILGQKVEFLVSFYNNEISEKSEIFDDQFSVERPDGSNFTLKIRSTKLEDSAMYFCASRRRYGQRNMNTEAFFGQGTRLTVV.

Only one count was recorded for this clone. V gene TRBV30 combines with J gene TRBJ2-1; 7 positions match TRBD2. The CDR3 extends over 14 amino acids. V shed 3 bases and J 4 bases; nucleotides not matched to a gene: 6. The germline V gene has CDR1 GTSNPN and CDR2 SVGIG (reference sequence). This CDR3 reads CAWSKGRGYNEQFF. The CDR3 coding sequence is TGTGCCTGGAGCAAGGGGCGGGGGTACAATGAGCAGTTCTTC.

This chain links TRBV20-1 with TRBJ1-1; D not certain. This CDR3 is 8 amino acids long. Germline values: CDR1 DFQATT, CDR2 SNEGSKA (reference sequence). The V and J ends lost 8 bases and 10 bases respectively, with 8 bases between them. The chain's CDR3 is CSTNRAFF. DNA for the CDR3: TGCAGTACTAATCGAGCTTTCTTT.

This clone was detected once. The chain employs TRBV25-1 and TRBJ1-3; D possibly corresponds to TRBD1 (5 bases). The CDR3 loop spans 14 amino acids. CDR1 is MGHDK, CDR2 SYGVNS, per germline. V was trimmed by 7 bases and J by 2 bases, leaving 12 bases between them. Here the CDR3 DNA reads TGTGCCAGCATCGCGGGGACCCCTGGAAACACCATATATTTT. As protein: CASIAGTPGNTIYF.

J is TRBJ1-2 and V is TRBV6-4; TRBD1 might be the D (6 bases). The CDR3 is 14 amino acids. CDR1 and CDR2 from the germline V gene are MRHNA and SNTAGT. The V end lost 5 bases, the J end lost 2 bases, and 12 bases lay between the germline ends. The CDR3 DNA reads TGTGCCAGCAGTCACAGGGAGGGGAACTATGGCTACACCTTC. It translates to CASSHREGNYGYTF.

DNA of the CDR3: TGCGCCAGCAGCTTCCCCGGGACTCCATCCAGGGATACGCAGTATTTT. Its protein product is CASSFPGTPSRDTQYF. The chain carries TRBV5-1 and TRBJ2-3; D perhaps matches TRBD2 (6 bases). This CDR3 comprises 16 residues. The germline gives CDR1 SGHRS, CDR2 YFSETQ. Between the trimmed V and J ends, which lost 2 bases and 6 bases, there was a span of 19 bases.

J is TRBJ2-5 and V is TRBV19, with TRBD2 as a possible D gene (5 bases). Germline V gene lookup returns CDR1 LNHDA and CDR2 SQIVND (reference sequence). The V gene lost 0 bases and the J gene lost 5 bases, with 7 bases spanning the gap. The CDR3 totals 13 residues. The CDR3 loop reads CASSIDRRETQYF. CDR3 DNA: TGTGCCAGTAGTATAGATCGGAGGGAGACCCAGTACTTC. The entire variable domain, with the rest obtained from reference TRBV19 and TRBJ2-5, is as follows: DGGITQSPKYLFRKEGQNVTLSCEQNLNHDAMYWYRQDPGQGLRLIYYSQIVNDFQKGDIAEGYSVSREKKESFPLTVTSAQKNPTAFYLCASSIDRRETQYFGPGTRLLVL.

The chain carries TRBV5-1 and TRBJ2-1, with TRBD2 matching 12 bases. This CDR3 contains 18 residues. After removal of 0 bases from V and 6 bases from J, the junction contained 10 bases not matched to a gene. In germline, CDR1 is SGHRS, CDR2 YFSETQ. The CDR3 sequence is CASSLGETSGRIGNEQFF. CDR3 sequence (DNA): TGCGCCAGCAGCTTGGGCGAGACTAGCGGGAGAATCGGCAATGAGCAGTTCTTC.

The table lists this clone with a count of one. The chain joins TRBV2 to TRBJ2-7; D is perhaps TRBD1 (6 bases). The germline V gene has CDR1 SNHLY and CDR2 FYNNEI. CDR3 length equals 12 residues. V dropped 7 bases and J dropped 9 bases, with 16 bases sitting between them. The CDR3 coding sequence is TGTGCCAGCACGGGACAAAATAGGGGGCAGTACTTC. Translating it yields CASTGQNRGQYF. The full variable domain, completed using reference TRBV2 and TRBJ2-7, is EPEVTQTPSHQVTQMGQEVILRCVPISNHLYFYWYRQILGQKVEFLVSFYNNEISEKSEIFDDQFSVERPDGSNFTLKIRSTKLEDSAMYFCASTGQNRGQYFGPGTRLTVT.

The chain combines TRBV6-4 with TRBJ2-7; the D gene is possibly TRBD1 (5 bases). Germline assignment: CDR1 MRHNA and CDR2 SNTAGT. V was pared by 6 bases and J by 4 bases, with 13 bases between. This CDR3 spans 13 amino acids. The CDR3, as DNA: TGTGCCAGCAGCACCGGACACGGTTACGAGCAGTACTTC. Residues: CASSTGHGYEQYF.

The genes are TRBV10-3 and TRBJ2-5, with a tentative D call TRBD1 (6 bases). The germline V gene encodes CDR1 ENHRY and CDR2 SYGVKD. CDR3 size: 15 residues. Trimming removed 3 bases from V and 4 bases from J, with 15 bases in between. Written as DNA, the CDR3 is TGTGCCATCAGTGACCCAGGCAGGGGCGCAGAGACCCAGTACTTC. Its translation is CAISDPGRGAETQYF.

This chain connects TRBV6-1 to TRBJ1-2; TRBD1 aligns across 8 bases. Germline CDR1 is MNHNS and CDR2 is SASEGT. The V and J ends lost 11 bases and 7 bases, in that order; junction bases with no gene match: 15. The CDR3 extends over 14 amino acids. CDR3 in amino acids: CAGTMTPGGPGYTF. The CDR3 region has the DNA TGTGCCGGAACCATGACTCCAGGGGGCCCTGGCTACACCTTC.

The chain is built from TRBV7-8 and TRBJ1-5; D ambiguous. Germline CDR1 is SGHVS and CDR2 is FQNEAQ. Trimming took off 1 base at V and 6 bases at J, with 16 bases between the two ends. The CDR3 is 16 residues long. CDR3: CASSLGAAVTGQPQHF. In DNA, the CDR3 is TGTGCCAGCAGCTTAGGAGCGGCCGTCACGGGTCAGCCCCAGCATTTT.